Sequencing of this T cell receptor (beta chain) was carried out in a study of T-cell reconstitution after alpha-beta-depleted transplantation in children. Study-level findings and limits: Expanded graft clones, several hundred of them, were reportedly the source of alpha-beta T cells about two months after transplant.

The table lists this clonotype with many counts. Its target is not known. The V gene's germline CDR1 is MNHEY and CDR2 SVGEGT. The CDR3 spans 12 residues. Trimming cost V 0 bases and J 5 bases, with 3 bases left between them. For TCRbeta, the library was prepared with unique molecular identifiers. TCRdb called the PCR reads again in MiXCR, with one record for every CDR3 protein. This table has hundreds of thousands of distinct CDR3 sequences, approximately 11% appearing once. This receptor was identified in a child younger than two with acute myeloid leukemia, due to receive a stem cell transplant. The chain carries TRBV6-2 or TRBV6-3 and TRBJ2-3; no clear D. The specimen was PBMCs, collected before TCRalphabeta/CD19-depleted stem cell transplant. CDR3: CASSYSGDTQYF. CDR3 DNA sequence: TGTGCCAGCAGTTACTCTGGAGATACGCAGTATTTT.